This is a list of T cell receptor beta chains from one sample in a study of patients with pleural tuberculosis. TCRdb ran MiXCR on the reads and lists one entry per CDR3 protein. The sample carries around 50,000 distinct CDR3 sequences, around 7% recorded once. These receptor sequences come from a human donor with pleural tuberculosis. The CDR3 runs from the conserved cysteine through the conserved F or W. Fields, in order: D gene, V gene, clone size, J gene, CDR3 protein, CDR3 DNA. D genes are given only for firm matches. Size tells how often a clone was seen (once, few, many) or the class of an expanded clone, and some rows leave it out.

D gene: TRBD2; V gene: TRBV12-3/TRBV12-4; clone size: NA; J gene: TRBJ2-3; CDR3 protein: CASSRLAGVVDTQYF; CDR3 DNA: TGTGCCAGCAGCCGACTAGCGGGAGTGGTAGATACGCAGTATTTT
D gene: TRBD2; V gene: TRBV5-4; clone size: few; J gene: TRBJ2-3; CDR3 protein: CASSLDGRLAGADTQYF; CDR3 DNA: TGTGCCAGCAGCTTGGATGGTAGACTAGCGGGAGCGGATACGCAGTATTTT
D gene: TRBD2; V gene: TRBV20-1; clone size: many; J gene: TRBJ2-3; CDR3 protein: CSAPLAGGPSDTQYF; CDR3 DNA: TGCAGTGCGCCACTAGCGGGAGGGCCCTCAGATACGCAGTATTTT
D gene: NA; V gene: TRBV2; clone size: many; J gene: TRBJ2-5; CDR3 protein: CASSGLGRNQETQYF; CDR3 DNA: TGTGCCAGCAGTGGGCTCGGACGTAACCAAGAGACCCAGTACTTC
D gene: NA; V gene: TRBV24-1; clone size: many; J gene: TRBJ2-1; CDR3 protein: CATSGFRGDNEQFF; CDR3 DNA: TGTGCCACTAGTGGGTTTAGAGGGGACAATGAGCAGTTCTTC
D gene: NA; V gene: TRBV20-1; clone size: many; J gene: TRBJ2-3; CDR3 protein: CSARVSGFTQYF; CDR3 DNA: TGCAGTGCTAGGGTCAGCGGCTTTACGCAGTATTTT
D gene: TRBD1; V gene: TRBV12-3/TRBV12-4; clone size: many; J gene: TRBJ1-3; CDR3 protein: CASSSGQGISGNTIYF; CDR3 DNA: TGTGCCAGCAGTTCTGGACAGGGTATCTCTGGAAACACCATATATTTT
D gene: TRBD1; V gene: TRBV19; clone size: few; J gene: TRBJ1-5; CDR3 protein: CASSRRDRYNQPQHF; CDR3 DNA: TGTGCCAGTAGTCGTCGGGACAGATACAATCAGCCCCAGCATTTT
D gene: NA; V gene: TRBV10-3; clone size: many; J gene: TRBJ2-1; CDR3 protein: CAISDEGAYNEQFF; CDR3 DNA: TGTGCCATCAGTGACGAAGGGGCGTACAATGAGCAGTTCTTC
D gene: NA; V gene: TRBV15; clone size: many; J gene: TRBJ1-2; CDR3 protein: CATSRDKGYYGYTF; CDR3 DNA: TGTGCCACCAGCAGAGATAAGGGCTACTATGGCTACACCTTC
D gene: NA; V gene: TRBV2; clone size: many; J gene: TRBJ1-4; CDR3 protein: CASSQGTSNEKLFF; CDR3 DNA: TGTGCCAGCAGCCAGGGAACTTCTAATGAAAAACTGTTTTTT
D gene: NA; V gene: TRBV18; clone size: many; J gene: TRBJ1-6; CDR3 protein: CASSPTPQPNSPLHF; CDR3 DNA: TGTGCCAGCTCACCAACTCCGCAACCTAATTCACCCCTCCACTTT
D gene: NA; V gene: TRBV4-3; clone size: NA; J gene: TRBJ1-1; CDR3 protein: CASSQDTENTEAFF; CDR3 DNA: TGCGCCAGCAGCCAAGATACGGAAAACACTGAAGCTTTCTTT
D gene: NA; V gene: TRBV6-2/TRBV6-3; clone size: many; J gene: TRBJ2-7; CDR3 protein: CASSYSIDISYEQYF; CDR3 DNA: TGTGCCAGCAGTTACTCGATTGATATCAGCTACGAGCAGTACTTC
D gene: NA; V gene: TRBV6-1; clone size: few; J gene: TRBJ2-7; CDR3 protein: CAICPSFSQSEQYF; CDR3 DNA: TGTGCCATCTGCCCGAGCTTCTCCCAAAGCGAGCAGTACTTC
D gene: TRBD2; V gene: TRBV4-2; clone size: NA; J gene: TRBJ2-5; CDR3 protein: CASSSGTLETQYF; CDR3 DNA: TGTGCCAGCAGCAGCGGGACCTTGGAGACCCAGTACTTC
D gene: NA; V gene: TRBV12-3/TRBV12-4; clone size: many; J gene: TRBJ1-1; CDR3 protein: CASSPGSRVTEAFF; CDR3 DNA: TGTGCCAGCAGTCCTGGCAGCCGGGTCACTGAAGCTTTCTTT
D gene: NA; V gene: TRBV18; clone size: many; J gene: TRBJ1-3; CDR3 protein: CASSATKSSGNTIYF; CDR3 DNA: TGTGCCAGCTCCGCGACGAAGAGCTCTGGAAACACCATATATTTT
D gene: NA; V gene: TRBV7-2; clone size: NA; J gene: TRBJ2-1; CDR3 protein: CASSLASEGGQFF; CDR3 DNA: TGTGCCAGCAGCTTAGCTAGTGAAGGTGGGCAGTTCTTC
D gene: NA; V gene: TRBV18; clone size: many; J gene: TRBJ1-1; CDR3 protein: CASSAYKPEAFF; CDR3 DNA: TGTGCCAGCTCAGCCTATAAGCCTGAAGCTTTCTTT
D gene: TRBD2; V gene: TRBV4-2; clone size: few; J gene: TRBJ2-1; CDR3 protein: CASSQTQGGSLYNEQFF; CDR3 DNA: TGTGCCAGCAGCCAAACCCAGGGAGGGTCCCTCTACAATGAGCAGTTCTTC
D gene: NA; V gene: TRBV28; clone size: many; J gene: TRBJ2-6; CDR3 protein: CASSLRSGSSGANVLTF; CDR3 DNA: TGTGCCAGCAGTTTGAGGTCAGGCTCGTCTGGGGCCAACGTCCTGACTTTC
D gene: TRBD2; V gene: TRBV11-1; clone size: many; J gene: TRBJ2-3; CDR3 protein: CASSLPGGFGTDTQYF; CDR3 DNA: TGTGCCAGCAGCTTACCGGGGGGTTTTGGCACAGATACGCAGTATTTT
D gene: TRBD2; V gene: TRBV19; clone size: many; J gene: TRBJ2-1; CDR3 protein: CASSGGASGSNEQFF; CDR3 DNA: TGTGCCAGTAGTGGTGGGGCTAGCGGGAGCAATGAGCAGTTCTTC
D gene: NA; V gene: TRBV11-2; clone size: many; J gene: TRBJ1-1; CDR3 protein: CASSLDKNTEAFF; CDR3 DNA: TGTGCCAGCAGCTTAGACAAGAACACTGAAGCTTTCTTT
D gene: NA; V gene: TRBV11-2; clone size: many; J gene: TRBJ1-1; CDR3 protein: CASSLYLSGTEAFF; CDR3 DNA: TGTGCCAGCAGCTTATATCTATCTGGGACTGAAGCTTTCTTT
D gene: TRBD2; V gene: TRBV6-2/TRBV6-3; clone size: many; J gene: TRBJ2-3; CDR3 protein: CASSYSAAGAETDTQYF; CDR3 DNA: TGTGCCAGCAGTTACTCGGCGGCGGGAGCGGAGACAGATACGCAGTATTTT
D gene: NA; V gene: TRBV20-1; clone size: many; J gene: TRBJ2-7; CDR3 protein: CSARDFTYEQYF; CDR3 DNA: TGCAGTGCCCGGGACTTTACTTACGAGCAGTACTTC
D gene: TRBD1; V gene: TRBV29-1; clone size: few; J gene: TRBJ1-1; CDR3 protein: CSVGWTGNTEAFF; CDR3 DNA: TGCAGCGTTGGCTGGACAGGGAACACTGAAGCTTTCTTT
D gene: NA; V gene: TRBV12-3/TRBV12-4; clone size: many; J gene: TRBJ1-3; CDR3 protein: CASRDSSSGNTIYF; CDR3 DNA: TGTGCCAGCAGAGACAGTTCTTCTGGAAACACCATATATTTT
D gene: TRBD2; V gene: TRBV6-1; clone size: many; J gene: TRBJ2-5; CDR3 protein: CASSRDYGETQYF; CDR3 DNA: TGTGCCAGCAGCCGGGACTATGGGGAGACCCAGTACTTC
D gene: NA; V gene: TRBV10-3; clone size: few; J gene: TRBJ1-3; CDR3 protein: CAIKPTAGNTIYF; CDR3 DNA: TGTGCCATCAAACCGACAGCTGGAAACACCATATATTTT
D gene: NA; V gene: TRBV11-1; clone size: many; J gene: TRBJ1-6; CDR3 protein: CASSLISEIEPLHF; CDR3 DNA: TGTGCCAGCAGCTTAATAAGTGAGATAGAACCCCTCCACTTT
D gene: NA; V gene: TRBV12-3/TRBV12-4; clone size: many; J gene: TRBJ2-3; CDR3 protein: CASSLPFGMEGDSDTQYF; CDR3 DNA: TGTGCCAGCAGTTTACCCTTTGGAATGGAGGGTGATTCAGATACGCAGTATTTT
D gene: TRBD1; V gene: TRBV10-3; clone size: few; J gene: TRBJ1-4; CDR3 protein: CAISEGQGGEKLFF; CDR3 DNA: TGTGCCATCAGTGAGGGACAGGGCGGTGAAAAACTGTTTTTT
D gene: NA; V gene: TRBV28; clone size: many; J gene: TRBJ1-1; CDR3 protein: CASSLGDRTEAFF; CDR3 DNA: TGTGCCAGCAGTTTAGGGGACCGGACTGAAGCTTTCTTT
D gene: NA; V gene: TRBV7-2; clone size: many; J gene: TRBJ2-1; CDR3 protein: CASSPANEQFF; CDR3 DNA: TGTGCCAGCAGCCCCGCGAACGAGCAGTTCTTC
D gene: NA; V gene: TRBV27; clone size: many; J gene: TRBJ2-5; CDR3 protein: CASSPRGSQETQYF; CDR3 DNA: TGTGCCAGCAGTCCCCGGGGCTCTCAAGAGACCCAGTACTTC
D gene: TRBD1; V gene: TRBV19; clone size: NA; J gene: TRBJ1-1; CDR3 protein: CASSNRGTEAFF; CDR3 DNA: TGTGCCAGTAGTAACAGGGGCACTGAAGCTTTCTTT
D gene: TRBD2; V gene: TRBV20-1; clone size: many; J gene: TRBJ2-1; CDR3 protein: CSAPSGRGYNEQFF; CDR3 DNA: TGCAGTGCTCCTAGCGGGAGGGGATACAATGAGCAGTTCTTC
D gene: NA; V gene: TRBV29-1; clone size: few; J gene: TRBJ2-2; CDR3 protein: CSVPTATGELFF; CDR3 DNA: TGCAGCGTTCCCACGGCGACCGGGGAGCTGTTTTTT
D gene: NA; V gene: TRBV4-2; clone size: NA; J gene: TRBJ2-2; CDR3 protein: CASSLLSGVEAGELFF; CDR3 DNA: TGTGCCAGCAGCCTGCTGAGTGGAGTTGAGGCCGGGGAGCTGTTTTTT
D gene: NA; V gene: TRBV29-1; clone size: NA; J gene: TRBJ2-2; CDR3 protein: CSVERGKSTGELFF; CDR3 DNA: TGCAGCGTTGAGAGGGGGAAATCCACCGGGGAGCTGTTTTTT
D gene: NA; V gene: TRBV6-2/TRBV6-3; clone size: many; J gene: TRBJ2-1; CDR3 protein: CASSPSSYNEQFF; CDR3 DNA: TGTGCCAGCAGTCCTAGCTCCTACAATGAGCAGTTCTTC
D gene: TRBD2; V gene: TRBV11-2; clone size: many; J gene: TRBJ2-1; CDR3 protein: CASSLELAGAGEQFF; CDR3 DNA: TGTGCCAGCAGCTTAGAACTAGCGGGAGCAGGTGAGCAGTTCTTC
D gene: NA; V gene: TRBV19; clone size: NA; J gene: TRBJ1-1; CDR3 protein: CASSISGLNAEAFF; CDR3 DNA: TGTGCCAGTAGTATCTCGGGTCTGAACGCTGAAGCTTTCTTT
D gene: NA; V gene: TRBV11-1; clone size: NA; J gene: TRBJ1-2; CDR3 protein: CASSLAGGYGYTF; CDR3 DNA: TGTGCCAGCAGCTTAGCAGGGGGCTATGGCTACACCTTC
D gene: TRBD1; V gene: TRBV29-1; clone size: few; J gene: TRBJ1-1; CDR3 protein: CSGGQGAEAFF; CDR3 DNA: TGCAGCGGGGGGCAGGGGGCTGAAGCTTTCTTT
D gene: NA; V gene: TRBV6-2/TRBV6-3; clone size: many; J gene: TRBJ1-2; CDR3 protein: CASSYVAGANYGYTF; CDR3 DNA: TGTGCCAGCAGTTACGTGGCAGGGGCTAACTATGGCTACACCTTC
D gene: NA; V gene: TRBV2; clone size: many; J gene: TRBJ1-2; CDR3 protein: CASITVYGYTF; CDR3 DNA: TGTGCCAGCATAACGGTCTATGGCTACACCTTC